The T cell receptor (beta chain) under discussion was sequenced for a study of T cells after yellow fever vaccination. The CDR3 contains 15 residues. V was pared by 6 bases and J by 3 bases, with 8 bases of the junction left unmatched. This clonotype appeared a few times. TCRdb independently ran MiXCR on the 5' RACE reads; one entry per CDR3 protein. This sample has hundreds of thousands of distinct CDR3 sequences, with around 20% found just once. This chain uses TRBV12-3 or TRBV12-4 with TRBJ1-1, with 9 bases fitting TRBD1. Sequences were derived from PBMCs, sampled before the yellow fever booster vaccination. This receptor was obtained from a man aged 18 to 30 who received the YFV17D yellow fever vaccine. The CDR3 nucleotides read TGTGCCAGCAGGCAATCCAGGGACAGGGACACTGAAGCTTTCTTT. It encodes CASRQSRDRDTEAFF.